This T cell receptor beta chain was found in a study of cytomegalovirus exposure and HLA in healthy donors. As for this clone: Its specificity is not known.

The data were produced by immunoSEQ multiplex PCR, yet TCRdb's version contains in-frame clones alone and is incomplete. Of 55,000 to 65,000 clones in the sample, 85% to 95% are singletons; the top ten hold about 1%. Trimming cost V 7 bases and J 7 bases; bases outside gene matches: 9. Germline lookup yields CDR1 SGHRS and CDR2 YFSETQ. The CDR3 runs to 14 residues. Study-level points and caveats: Most TCR sequences were rare, but some public TCRs occurred in many donors. According to a subsequent analysis, TCR clusters from the first cohort were inclined to appear together in the 130 or so validation repertoires. Reports showed the classifier diagnosing cytomegalovirus status with high specificity and sensitivity.

This receptor was obtained from a man in his late teens or twenties in good health and CMV-seronegative. What was sequenced was PBMCs. The V and J genes are TRBV5-1 and TRBJ2-2, with TRBD1 matching over 8 bases. The CDR3 here is CASGPTGEVGELFF. The CDR3 nucleotides read TGCGCCAGCGGCCCGACAGGGGAGGTCGGGGAGCTGTTTTTT.